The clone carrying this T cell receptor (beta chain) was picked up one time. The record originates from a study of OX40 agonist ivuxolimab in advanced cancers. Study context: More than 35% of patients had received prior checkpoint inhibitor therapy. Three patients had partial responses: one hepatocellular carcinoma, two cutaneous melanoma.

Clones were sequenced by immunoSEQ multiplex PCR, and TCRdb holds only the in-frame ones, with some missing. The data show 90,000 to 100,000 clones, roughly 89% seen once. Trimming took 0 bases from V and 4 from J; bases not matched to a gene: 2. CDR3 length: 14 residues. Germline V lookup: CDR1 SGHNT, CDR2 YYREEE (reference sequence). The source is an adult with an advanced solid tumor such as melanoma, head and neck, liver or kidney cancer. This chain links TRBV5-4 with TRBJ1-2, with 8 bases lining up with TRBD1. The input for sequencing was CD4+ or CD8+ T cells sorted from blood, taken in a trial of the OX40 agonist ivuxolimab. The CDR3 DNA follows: TGTGCCAGCAGCTTGGCAGGGGGCGGCTATGGCTACACCTTC. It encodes CASSLAGGGYGYTF.